The 22 T cell receptor beta chains listed next were all sequenced from one sample in a study of sequential checkpoint blockade in melanoma (dated 2019 in TCRdb). The method was the immunoSEQ multiplex PCR assay. Imported from immuneACCESS, the table was reduced by TCRdb to in-frame sequences with V and J called. These copies leave out some clones; in studies compared against another copy, an unresolved V gene accounts for under half, and the cause of the remainder is not known. Here the sample has about 2,300 clones; about a fifth occur a single time. Roughly 4.3% of the sample goes to the ten largest clones. Per the publication, the treatment or condition label means: randomized to nivolumab then ipilimumab (arm A) or the reverse (arm B). The sample here was tumor tissue (inferred from file names), taken from a patient given nivolumab and ipilimumab in sequence. These TCRs come from a human donor with melanoma.

The genes are TRBV28 and TRBJ2-5, with D perhaps assigned TRBD1 or TRBD2 (5 bases each). Germline lookup yields CDR1 MDHEN and CDR2 SYDVKM. CDR3 size: 15 residues. V was cut by 5 bases and J by 3 bases, with 16 bases left in between. The DNA for the CDR3 is TGTGCCAGCAGTGCCCCCGGTTGGGGGAAAGAGACCCAGTACTTC. Translating gives CASSAPGWGKETQYF.

The V gene is TRBV14, the J gene TRBJ2-7; weak D call: TRBD1 (5 bases). This CDR3 region has 18 residues. The V gene's germline CDR1 is SGHDN and CDR2 FVKESK. The V and J ends lost 1 base and 4 bases respectively, with 23 bases between them. The CDR3 DNA reads as TGTGCCAGCAGCCAAGTTGGACGTTTTGGGGCGCCCGAGTACGAGCAGTACTTC. It specifies CASSQVGRFGAPEYEQYF.

This clone was recorded only once. The chain couples TRBV5-1 to TRBJ1-1; D gene uncertain. Between the trimmed V and J ends, which lost 2 bases and 0 bases, there was a span of 8 bases. The CDR3 is made up of 14 amino acids. In germline, CDR1 is SGHRS, CDR2 YFSETQ. CDR3 in amino acids: CASSFSFVNTEAFF. The CDR3 DNA follows: TGCGCCAGCAGCTTTAGTTTTGTGAACACTGAAGCTTTCTTT.

This clone is labeled medium-sized (0.01 to 0.1%). The genes are TRBV11-3 and TRBJ2-3; 9 nucleotides line up with TRBD2. Per germline, CDR1 SGHNT and CDR2 YENEEA. This CDR3 is 16 amino acids long. V was clipped by 4 bases and J by 5 bases; unmatched bases: 10. The DNA for the CDR3 is TGTGCCAGCAGCTATTGGGGCGGGAGGGCCGGAGATACGCAGTATTTT. It encodes CASSYWGGRAGDTQYF.

This clone was counted between two and nine times. The rearrangement joins TRBV29-1 to TRBJ2-2, with D possibly matching TRBD2 (6 bases). Trimming cost V 0 bases and J 6 bases, with 11 bases left between them. Germline CDR1 reads SQVTM; CDR2 reads ANQGSEA. The CDR3 totals 14 residues. The CDR3 is CSVEDPGVPGELFF. CDR3 nucleotides: TGCAGCGTTGAAGATCCGGGGGTCCCCGGGGAGCTGTTTTTT.

Sample share makes this clone medium-sized. The rearrangement links TRBV11-3 to TRBJ2-3; 9 nucleotides agree with TRBD2. Trimming took 5 bases from V and 1 from J; bases not matched to a gene: 7. In germline, CDR1 is SGHNT, CDR2 YENEEA. The CDR3 extends over 16 amino acids. The CDR3 bases are TGTGCCAGCAGCGCCATAGCGGGAGAGGGCACAGATACGCAGTATTTT. This gives the protein CASSAIAGEGTDTQYF.

The chain recombines TRBV18 with TRBJ2-5; the D is unclear. V was cut by 3 bases and J by 2 bases, with 7 bases left in between. CDR3 length: 13 residues. The germline V gene has CDR1 KGHSH and CDR2 LQKENI. This CDR3 is CASSPRQQETQYF. In DNA form, the CDR3 reads TGTGCCAGCTCACCTAGGCAGCAAGAGACCCAGTACTTC.

CDR3 in amino acids: CASSYSDFTDTQYF. In nucleotides, the CDR3 is TGTGCCAGCAGTTACTCTGACTTCACAGATACGCAGTATTTT. The genes are TRBV6-8 and TRBJ2-3; no definite D call. The V gene's germline CDR1 is MNHGY and CDR2 SAAAGT. Trimming removed 0 bases at V and 2 bases at J, with 6 bases between. This CDR3 spans 14 amino acids.

The chain employs TRBV19 and TRBJ2-1, with 7 bases that match TRBD1. The length of the CDR3 is 16 residues. J gave up 2 bases and V 5 bases, and 9 bases lay outside the gene matches. The V gene's germline CDR1 is LNHDA and CDR2 SQIVND (reference sequence). CDR3 region: CASSPRQGNTYNEQFF. The CDR3 DNA reads TGTGCCAGTAGTCCACGACAGGGCAACACCTACAATGAGCAGTTCTTC. The full variable domain, with the rest looked up from reference TRBV19 and TRBJ2-1, is DGGITQSPKYLFRKEGQNVTLSCEQNLNHDAMYWYRQDPGQGLRLIYYSQIVNDFQKGDIAEGYSVSREKKESFPLTVTSAQKNPTAFYLCASSPRQGNTYNEQFFGPGTRLTVL.

The table lists this clone with a few counts. The chain has TRBV6-8 and TRBJ2-1, with D unresolved. CDR1 is MNHGY and CDR2 is SAAAGT in the germline V gene. CDR3 length equals 12 residues. V was cut by 6 bases and J by 10 bases, with 13 bases left in between. The CDR3 loop reads CASSLPFGEQFF. The CDR3 DNA follows: TGTGCCAGCAGCCTCCCTTTTGGGGAGCAGTTCTTC.

By sample fraction, this clone is medium-sized. The chain carries TRBV11-3 and TRBJ1-1, with D perhaps TRBD1 (6 bases). The V end lost 3 bases, the J end lost 0 bases, and 11 bases lay between the germline ends. Germline CDR1 SGHNT, CDR2 YENEEA. The CDR3 covers 15 residues. In DNA, the CDR3 is TGTGCCAGCAGCTTTCAGGGGACCATGAACACTGAAGCTTTCTTT. Its translation is CASSFQGTMNTEAFF. Complete variable domain (other parts from reference TRBV11-3 and TRBJ1-1): EAGVVQSPRYKIIEKKQPVAFWCNPISGHNTLYWYLQNLGQGPELLIRYENEEAVDDSQLPKDRFSAERLKGVDSTLKIQPAELGDSAVYLCASSFQGTMNTEAFFGQGTRLTVV.

The CDR3: CASSTGFLYEQYF. The CDR3 DNA reads TGTGCCAGTAGTACAGGGTTCTTGTACGAGCAGTACTTC. The chain couples TRBV19 to TRBJ2-7, with D possibly being TRBD1 (5 bases). V was pared by 4 bases and J by 4 bases, with 11 bases between. The CDR3 is made up of 13 amino acids. CDR1 LNHDA and CDR2 SQIVND come from the germline V gene (reference sequence).

This clone has at least ten counts. The CDR3 reads CASSPAPGGETQYF. The CDR3 region has the DNA TGTGCCAGCAGCCCCGCCCCCGGCGGGGAGACCCAGTACTTC. The chain couples TRBV11-3 to TRBJ2-5, with D possibly matching TRBD2 (5 bases). Germline lookup yields CDR1 SGHNT and CDR2 YENEEA. V was shortened by 5 bases and J by 5 bases, with 15 bases between the two germline ends. There are 14 residues in the CDR3. The variable domain in full, with the rest retrieved from reference TRBV11-3 and TRBJ2-5, is EAGVVQSPRYKIIEKKQPVAFWCNPISGHNTLYWYLQNLGQGPELLIRYENEEAVDDSQLPKDRFSAERLKGVDSTLKIQPAELGDSAVYLCASSPAPGGETQYFGPGTRLLVL.

This clone appeared once. This chain joins TRBV5-1 and TRBJ2-5; D may be TRBD2 (5 bases). V lost 9 bases and J lost 3, with 18 bases in between. The CDR3 is made up of 14 amino acids. CDR1 and CDR2 from the germline V gene are SGHRS and YFSETQ. The chain's CDR3 is CATALTTREETQYF. The DNA of the CDR3 is TGCGCCACCGCGTTGACTACAAGGGAAGAGACCCAGTACTTC.

This clone was counted a few times. V and J are TRBV28 and TRBJ2-7; D may be TRBD1 (5 bases). The V gene lost 2 bases and the J gene lost 0 bases, with 5 bases spanning the gap. The CDR3 length is 13 residues. CDR1 MDHEN and CDR2 SYDVKM come from the germline V gene. The CDR3 nucleotides are TGTGCCAGCAGTTTAGGACACTCCTACGAGCAGTACTTC. The encoded protein is CASSLGHSYEQYF.

This sequence joins TRBV25-1 and TRBJ2-3; 7 bases match TRBD1. The CDR3 consists of 16 residues. Looked up from germline, CDR1 is MGHDK and CDR2 is SYGVNS. After removal of 5 bases from V and 3 bases from J, the junction contained 11 bases not matched to a gene. CDR3 region: CASSSARQGRTDTQYF. DNA for the CDR3: TGTGCCAGCAGTTCCGCCCGACAGGGTCGGACAGATACGCAGTATTTT.

This clone rates as medium-sized (0.01 to 0.1%). CDR3 protein: CASSVVPRANPPAFF. CDR3 nucleotide sequence: TGTGCCAGCAGCGTAGTGCCCAGGGCTAACCCCCCAGCTTTCTTT. V gene TRBV9 combines with J gene TRBJ1-1; D possibly corresponds to TRBD1 (5 bases). Germline loops: CDR1 SGDLS, CDR2 YYNGEE. V gave up 0 bases and J gave up 10 bases, with 19 bases separating them. CDR3 length: 15 amino acids.

This clone was recorded at least ten times. This chain connects TRBV11-3 to TRBJ2-3; D assignment may be TRBD1 or TRBD2 (5 bases each). CDR1 and CDR2 from the germline V gene are SGHNT and YENEEA. The CDR3 has 15 residues. V was shortened by 0 bases and J by 3 bases, with 10 bases between the two germline ends. The CDR3 DNA is TGTGCCAGCAGCTTAGACCGGGGCGGAACAGATACGCAGTATTTT. Translated, it gives CASSLDRGGTDTQYF.

V is TRBV10-2 and J is TRBJ1-2; 7 bases agree with TRBD1. V trimming: 6 bases; J trimming: 3 bases; junction bases outside the gene matches: 7. Germline V gene data show CDR1 as WSHSY and CDR2 as SAAADI. The CDR3 is 14 residues long. In DNA, the CDR3 is TGCGCCAGCAGCGCGGGAGGGGGCGACTATGGCTACACCTTC. Its protein product is CASSAGGGDYGYTF.

The gene calls are TRBV30 and TRBJ1-1; D gene unclear. V was clipped by 0 bases and J by 5 bases, with 7 bases between them. The CDR3 runs 12 residues. Germline CDR1 and CDR2: GTSNPN and SVGIG (reference sequence). The CDR3 protein is CAWSVWVTEAFF. CDR3 DNA: TGTGCCTGGAGTGTATGGGTTACTGAAGCTTTCTTT. Full variable domain (remainder filled in from reference TRBV30 and TRBJ1-1): SQTIHQWPATLVQPVGSPLSLECTVEGTSNPNLYWYRQAAGRGLQLLFYSVGIGQISSEVPQNLSASRPQDRQFILSSKKLLLSDSGFYLCAWSVWVTEAFFGQGTRLTVV.

This clone was seen just once. The CDR3 protein is CASSWTTGQGNDEQYF. The CDR3 region has the DNA TGCGCCAGCAGCTGGACTACGGGACAGGGTAACGACGAGCAGTACTTC. The chain employs TRBV5-1 and TRBJ2-7, with 9 bases fitting TRBD1. Germline V gene lookup returns CDR1 SGHRS and CDR2 YFSETQ. The J segment lost 5 bases and the V segment lost 3 bases, leaving 12 bases of the junction unmatched. The CDR3 has 16 residues.

This clone is deemed medium-sized. This chain links TRBV11-3 with TRBJ1-2; D is perhaps TRBD1 (5 bases). Trimming took off 5 bases at V and 3 bases at J, with 19 bases between the two ends. CDR1 is SGHNT and CDR2 is YENEEA in the germline V gene. CDR3 length: 16 residues. The CDR3 nucleotides read TGTGCCAGCAGCACGGTCCCCCGTACAGGCGACTATGGCTACACCTTC. Protein: CASSTVPRTGDYGYTF.